The rows below give T cell receptor beta chains drawn from one sample of a study of T cell responses to AZD1222 COVID-19 vaccine. Clones were read by immunoSEQ multiplex PCR, and TCRdb kept only the in-frame ones, dropping some. The sample comprises some 120,000 clones, roughly 90% of which are singletons, and 7.5% rests with the top ten. This sample comprised peripheral blood, obtained on day 0 of AZD1222 vaccination. These receptors were taken from an adult in good health. CDR3s include the opening cysteine and the closing phenylalanine or tryptophan. Clone size is given for some rows only: seen once, a few or many times, or a class if the clone is expanded.

>TRBV7-9|.|TRBJ2-5
CASTPAGETQYF
>TRBV3-1/TRBV3-2|.|TRBJ1-5
CASSRRGGNQPQHF
>TRBV7-9|.|TRBJ1-4
CASSPRTGNEKLFF
>TRBV29-1|.|TRBJ2-1
CSDDGGDAHNEQFF
>TRBV19|.|TRBJ1-1
CASIEATEAFF
>TRBV28|.|TRBJ1-2
CASRSQGYESGGYTF
>TRBV5-1|.|TRBJ1-5
CASSTGIGNQPQHF
>TRBV3-1/TRBV3-2|once|TRBJ1-5
CASSLRTGQGQPQHF
>TRBV7-2|.|TRBJ2-1
CASSLTSGVYNEQFF
>TRBV10-3|.|TRBJ2-2
CAIGQGAHSGELFF
>TRBV7-2|.|TRBJ1-2
CASSLGGGRGYGYTF
>TRBV7-3|.|TRBJ1-5
CASSLTPGNQPQHF
>TRBV19|.|TRBJ2-7
CASSTDRGLPYYEQYF
>TRBV10-3|.|TRBJ1-5
CAIRAGLEGNQPQHF
>TRBV2|.|TRBJ2-3
CASIPPGADTQYF
>TRBV7-9|.|TRBJ1-5
CASSLDKGNQPQHF
>TRBV7-2|.|TRBJ1-2
CASSLVADGGHGYTF
>TRBV19|.|TRBJ2-7
CASSMMKTSSYEQYF
>TRBV7-8|.|TRBJ2-1
CASSFRGVSYNEQFF
>TRBV3-1/TRBV3-2|once|TRBJ2-5
CASSQDGTRPGTQYF
>TRBV5-4|once|TRBJ1-1
CASSLAEGFGAFF
>TRBV4-1|.|TRBJ1-2
CASSPQAGGGNYGYTF
>TRBV6-6|.|TRBJ1-6
CASSYLETGGPLHF
>TRBV12-1|.|TRBJ2-5
CASSPGNSGASGLQETQYF
>TRBV12-3/TRBV12-4|.|TRBJ1-2
CASSPSVFYGYTF
>TRBV6-5|.|TRBJ1-3
CASSYSPSDRMAYF
>TRBV7-9|.|TRBJ1-4
CASSLGSTTNEKLFF